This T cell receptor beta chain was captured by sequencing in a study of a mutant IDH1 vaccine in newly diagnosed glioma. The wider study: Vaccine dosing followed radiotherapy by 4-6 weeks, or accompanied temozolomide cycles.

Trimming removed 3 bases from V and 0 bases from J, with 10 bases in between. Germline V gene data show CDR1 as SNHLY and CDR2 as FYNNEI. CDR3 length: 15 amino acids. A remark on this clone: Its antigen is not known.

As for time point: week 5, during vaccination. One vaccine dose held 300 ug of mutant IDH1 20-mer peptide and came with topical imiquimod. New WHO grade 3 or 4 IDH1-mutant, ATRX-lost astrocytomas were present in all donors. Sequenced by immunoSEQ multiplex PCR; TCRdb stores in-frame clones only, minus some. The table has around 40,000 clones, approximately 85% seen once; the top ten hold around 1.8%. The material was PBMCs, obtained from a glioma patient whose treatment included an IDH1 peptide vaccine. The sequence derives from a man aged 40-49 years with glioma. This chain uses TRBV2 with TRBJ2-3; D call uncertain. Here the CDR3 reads CASSDRRPSTDTQYF. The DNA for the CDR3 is TGTGCCAGCAGTGATCGGCGGCCCAGCACAGATACGCAGTATTTT.